Each of the 22 T cell receptor beta chains below was sequenced from the same sample in a study of beta chain features in type 1 diabetes. Study observations and caveats: The study found moderately but significantly shorter TCRB CDR3s in all four CD4+ subsets of Type 1 diabetes patients.

The entirety of the isolated RNA underwent reverse transcription, so expressed TCRB transcripts were sequenced. Here immunoSEQ multiplex PCR was the method, and the copy in TCRdb shows in-frame clones only, minus some. The sample lists more than 300,000 clones, 9.6% occurring once. For these receptors, no antigen is known. Sequenced: central memory CD4+ T cells from blood. The receptors originated from a man in his thirties or forties with type 1 diabetes.

The V call is TRBV6-1, the J call TRBJ2-3, with D hard to call. CDR3 length: 17 residues. Trimming removed 1 base at V and 2 bases at J, with 16 bases between. Per germline, CDR1 MNHNS and CDR2 SASEGT. The CDR3 DNA reads as TGTGCCAGCAGTGAAGGTAAAGCGAGCACCCCCACAGATACGCAGTATTTT. Protein product: CASSEGKASTPTDTQYF.

In its sample, this clone was seen a few times. A read error is possible here, since a much larger clone lies one base away. This CDR3 is also generated by other DNA sequences in the sample. The rearrangement joins TRBV5-1 to TRBJ1-4; D remains ambiguous. V gave up 4 bases and J gave up 0 bases, with 10 bases separating them. The germline V gene encodes CDR1 SGHRS and CDR2 YFSETQ. The length of the CDR3 is 15 residues. The CDR3 region is CASSPGSATNEKLFF. CDR3 coding DNA: TGCGCCAGCAGCCCAGGATCGGCAACTAATGAAAAACTGTTTTTT.

The J gene is TRBJ1-4, the V gene TRBV27; D is perhaps TRBD1 (5 bases). Trimming cost V 5 bases and J 4 bases, with 8 bases left between them. This CDR3 region has 13 residues. From germline, CDR1 is MNHEY and CDR2 SMNVEV (reference sequence). The CDR3 loop reads CASSPRDNEKLFF. The DNA for the CDR3 is TGTGCCAGCAGTCCCAGGGATAATGAAAAACTGTTTTTT.

This clone was found a few times. The rearrangement links TRBV21-1 to TRBJ2-1; TRBD2 is taken as the D call from the table, unchecked against the DNA. TRBV21-1 is tagged as a pseudogene. This CDR3 has 17 amino acids. CDR3: CASSKVGTSGSYNEQFF. The CDR3 region has the DNA TGTGCCAGCAGCAAAGTTGGGACTAGCGGTTCCTACAATGAGCAGTTCTTC.

CDR3 DNA: TGTGCCAGCAGGAGAATCCAGGCAGAAGATACGCAGTATTTT. Protein: CASRRIQAEDTQYF. This chain uses TRBV27 with TRBJ2-3; D remains unclear. CDR1 MNHEY and CDR2 SMNVEV come from the germline V gene (reference sequence). This CDR3 is 14 amino acids long. V was pared by 6 bases and J by 5 bases, with 15 bases between.

This clone was picked up a small number of times. V and J are TRBV28 and TRBJ1-5, with 8 bases identical to TRBD1. There are 15 residues in the CDR3. In germline, CDR1 is MDHEN, CDR2 SYDVKM. The trim removed 4 bases at V and 4 bases at J, leaving 6 bases unmatched. CDR3 sequence: CASSSFGQGNQPQHF. The CDR3 DNA reads as TGTGCCAGCAGTTCATTCGGACAGGGAAATCAGCCCCAGCATTTT.

This clone was observed a handful of times. V usage is TRBV2 and J usage is TRBJ2-5; tentatively, D is TRBD2 (6 bases). The CDR3 has 15 residues. V was trimmed by 7 bases and J by 1 base, leaving 16 bases between them. CDR1 and CDR2 (germline): SNHLY, FYNNEI. The CDR3 region has the DNA TGTGCCAGCATAAGATTAGCGGCATCCCAAGAGACCCAGTACTTC. This translates into CASIRLAASQETQYF.

The rearrangement links TRBV5-5 to TRBJ2-1; unclear D gene. The V and J ends lost 2 bases and 10 bases respectively, with 13 bases between them. The CDR3 has 13 amino acids. Germline CDR1 SGHKS, CDR2 YYEKEE (reference sequence). CDR3 protein: CASSLSPGLEQFF. CDR3 DNA: TGTGCCAGCAGCTTATCACCGGGCCTCGAGCAGTTCTTC.

This clone has more than one count but fewer than ten. The rearrangement joins TRBV7-2 to TRBJ2-7; either TRBD1 or TRBD2 may supply D (6 bases each). The germline V gene has CDR1 SGHTA and CDR2 FQGNSA. V was trimmed by 2 bases and J by 7 bases, leaving 15 bases between them. The CDR3 has 14 amino acids. The DNA of the CDR3 is TGTGCCAGCAGCTTATGGGGGCGGGGAGCAGAGCAGTACTTC. It yields the protein CASSLWGRGAEQYF.

This chain links TRBV20-1 with TRBJ2-5, with no clear D. The length of the CDR3 is 10 residues. The V end lost 3 bases, the J end lost 4 bases, and 3 bases lay between the germline ends. Germline CDR1 is DFQATT and CDR2 is SNEGSKA (reference sequence). The CDR3 region has the DNA TGCAGTGCTAGTGTAGAGACCCAGTACTTC. Protein product: CSASVETQYF.

The chain employs TRBV28 and TRBJ1-2; D unclear. Germline lookup yields CDR1 MDHEN and CDR2 SYDVKM. This CDR3 spans 12 amino acids. V was cut by 6 bases and J by 4 bases, with 9 bases left in between. CDR3 loop: CASSRDPYGYTF. The CDR3 DNA is TGTGCCAGCAGCCGTGACCCCTATGGCTACACCTTC.

This clone showed up many times. The chain uses TRBV11-2 and TRBJ2-5; D is undetermined. V was shortened by 5 bases and J by 7 bases, with 14 bases between the two germline ends. The germline V gene has CDR1 SGHAT and CDR2 FQNNGV. The CDR3 is 13 residues long. The CDR3 here is CASSTPNAGTQYF. CDR3 coding DNA: TGTGCCAGCAGCACACCCAACGCCGGGACCCAGTACTTC.

This clone has a count of ten or more. J is TRBJ2-5 and V is TRBV28, with D unresolved. CDR1 is MDHEN and CDR2 is SYDVKM in the germline V gene. Deletions cut 7 bases from V and 2 bases from J, with 14 bases between. This CDR3 comprises 14 residues. The DNA of the CDR3 is TGTGCCAGCACTATTCACCGGGCACAAGAGACCCAGTACTTC. Amino acid sequence: CASTIHRAQETQYF.

This clone was found a few times. The genes are TRBV18 and TRBJ1-5; maybe TRBD1 (5 bases). Trimming took off 2 bases at V and 0 bases at J, with 11 bases between the two ends. This CDR3 has 16 amino acids. Germline loops: CDR1 KGHSH, CDR2 LQKENI. DNA for the CDR3: TGTGCCAGCTCACCAGGGGAGGGGCTTAGCAATCAGCCCCAGCATTTT. Translation gives CASSPGEGLSNQPQHF.

This clone was observed a few times. This sequence joins TRBV6-5 and TRBJ2-5; TRBD1 matches 8 bases. V was pared by 0 bases and J by 5 bases, with 2 bases of the junction left unmatched. The CDR3 length is 14 residues. Germline values: CDR1 MNHEY, CDR2 SVGAGI. The CDR3 reads CASSYSTGVETQYF. Here the CDR3 DNA reads TGTGCCAGCAGTTACTCGACAGGGGTGGAGACCCAGTACTTC.

The rearrangement uses TRBV27 and TRBJ2-3, with no clear D. Trimming took 5 bases from V and 6 from J, leaving 15 bases between them. CDR3 size: 14 residues. CDR1 and CDR2 (germline): MNHEY, SMNVEV (reference sequence). This CDR3 reads CASSIPYRWDTQYF. The CDR3 region has the DNA TGTGCCAGCAGTATTCCTTACCGATGGGATACGCAGTATTTT.

CDR3 loop: CASSLLGQGDTQYF. CDR3 coding DNA: TGTGCTAGCTCTTTGTTGGGCCAGGGAGATACGCAGTATTTT. The chain carries TRBV7-7 and TRBJ2-3; possible D gene TRBD1, 5 bases. Per the germline V gene, CDR1 is SSHAT and CDR2 is FNYEAQ (reference sequence). The CDR3 consists of 14 residues.

V is TRBV7-9 and J is TRBJ1-1, with D uncertain. Germline V gene data show CDR1 as SEHNR and CDR2 as FQNEAQ (reference sequence). The CDR3 runs 11 residues. Trimming took 5 bases from V and 8 from J, leaving 9 bases between them. The CDR3 protein is CASSKSREAFF. In nucleotides, the CDR3 is TGTGCCAGCAGCAAATCCCGGGAAGCTTTCTTT. The variable domain in full, with the rest retrieved from reference TRBV7-9 and TRBJ1-1, is DTGVSQNPRHKITKRGQNVTFRCDPISEHNRLYWYRQTLGQGPEFLTYFQNEAQLEKSRLLSDRFSAERPKGSFSTLEIQRTEQGDSAMYLCASSKSREAFFGQGTRLTVV.

Many counts were recorded for this clone. V is TRBV7-9 and J is TRBJ1-1; D is possibly TRBD1 (6 bases). V gave up 1 base and J gave up 1 base, with 16 bases separating them. The germline V gene encodes CDR1 SEHNR and CDR2 FQNEAQ (reference sequence). The CDR3 covers 17 residues. This CDR3 is CASSLVGMGQPNTEAFF. CDR3 coding DNA: TGTGCCAGCAGCTTAGTCGGCATGGGACAACCGAACACTGAAGCTTTCTTT.

This sequence joins TRBV21-1 and TRBJ2-1; the D segment call TRBD2 is taken from the table without a DNA check. TRBV21-1 is designated a pseudogene. The CDR3 sequence is 21 residues long. Here the CDR3 DNA reads TGTGCCAGCAGCAAAGCGCTGGGGCAGGGACTAGCGGGTAACTCCTACAATGAGCAGTTCTTC. This sequence encodes CASSKALGQGLAGNSYNEQFF.

The CDR3 reads CAITDPSLAQHF. Written as DNA, the CDR3 is TGTGCCATCACAGACCCGAGCCTGGCCCAGCATTTT. The chain employs TRBV28 and TRBJ1-5, with no clear D. The CDR3 is 12 amino acids. CDR1 is MDHEN and CDR2 is SYDVKM in the germline V gene. V shed 10 bases and J shed 11 bases, with 18 bases lying between them.

This clone was seen just once. The V gene is TRBV6-6, the J gene TRBJ1-2; 7 bases are shared with TRBD1. The CDR3 loop spans 13 amino acids. Germline CDR1 reads MNHNY; CDR2 reads SVGAGI (reference sequence). V was clipped by 0 bases and J by 8 bases; unmatched bases: 3. The CDR3 spells CASSYSTGTGYTF. The CDR3 DNA reads as TGTGCCAGCAGTTACTCGACAGGGACAGGCTACACCTTC.